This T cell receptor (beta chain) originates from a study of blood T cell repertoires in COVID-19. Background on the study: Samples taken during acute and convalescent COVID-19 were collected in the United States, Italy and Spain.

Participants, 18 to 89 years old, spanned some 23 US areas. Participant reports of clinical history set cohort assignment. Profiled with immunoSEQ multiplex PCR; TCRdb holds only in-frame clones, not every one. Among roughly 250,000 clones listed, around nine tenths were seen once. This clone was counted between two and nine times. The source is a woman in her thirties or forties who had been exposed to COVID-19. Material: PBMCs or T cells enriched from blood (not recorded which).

The DNA of the CDR3 is TGTGCCAGCAGTGACCGGACAGGGACTAACTATGGCTACACCTTC. Protein sequence: CASSDRTGTNYGYTF. The rearrangement links TRBV6-6 to TRBJ1-2, with TRBD1 matching over 8 bases. J gave up 0 bases and V 5 bases, and 5 bases lay outside the gene matches. CDR3 length equals 15 residues. Per germline, CDR1 MNHNY and CDR2 SVGAGI (reference sequence).